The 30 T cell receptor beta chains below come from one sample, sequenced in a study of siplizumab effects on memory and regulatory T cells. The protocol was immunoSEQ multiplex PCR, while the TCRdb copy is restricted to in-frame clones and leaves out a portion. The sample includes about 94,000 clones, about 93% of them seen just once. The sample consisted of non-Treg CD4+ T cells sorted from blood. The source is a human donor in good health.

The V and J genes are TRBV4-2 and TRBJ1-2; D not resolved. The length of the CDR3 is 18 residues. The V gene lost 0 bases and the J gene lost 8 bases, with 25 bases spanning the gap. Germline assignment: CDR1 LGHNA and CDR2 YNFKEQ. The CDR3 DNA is TGTGCCAGCAGCCAAGATGTGGGGTCAAGCCGTAGGGCTGGCGGCTACACCTTC. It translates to CASSQDVGSSRRAGGYTF.

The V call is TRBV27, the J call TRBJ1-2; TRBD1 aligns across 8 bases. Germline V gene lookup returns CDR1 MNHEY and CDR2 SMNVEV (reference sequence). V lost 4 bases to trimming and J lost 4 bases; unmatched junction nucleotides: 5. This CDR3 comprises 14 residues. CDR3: CASSSGQGVYGYTF. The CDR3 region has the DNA TGTGCCAGCAGTTCCGGACAGGGCGTCTATGGCTACACCTTC.

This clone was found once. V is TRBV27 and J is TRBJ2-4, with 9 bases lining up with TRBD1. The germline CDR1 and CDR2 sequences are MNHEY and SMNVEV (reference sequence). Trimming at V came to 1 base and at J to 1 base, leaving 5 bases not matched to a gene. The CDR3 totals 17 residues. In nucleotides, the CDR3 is TGTGCCAGCAGTTTATTAGACAGGGGGGGGGCCAAAAACATTCAGTACTTC. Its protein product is CASSLLDRGGAKNIQYF.

CDR3 coding DNA: TGCGCCAGCAGCCAAGAAGGGACAGGGGACTATGGCTACACCTTC. It translates to CASSQEGTGDYGYTF. The chain carries TRBV4-1 and TRBJ1-2; 10 bases fit TRBD1. Germline loops: CDR1 MGHRA, CDR2 YSYEKL. Unmatched junction bases numbered 1, after V lost 0 bases and J lost 3 bases. The CDR3 length is 15 residues.

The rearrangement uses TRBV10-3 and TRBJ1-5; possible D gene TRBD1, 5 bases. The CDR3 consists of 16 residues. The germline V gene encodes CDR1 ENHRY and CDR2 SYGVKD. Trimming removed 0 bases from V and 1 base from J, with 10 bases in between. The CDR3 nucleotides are TGTGCCATCAGTGAGTCGTGGGGGAGAAGCAATCAGCCCCAGCATTTT. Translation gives CAISESWGRSNQPQHF.

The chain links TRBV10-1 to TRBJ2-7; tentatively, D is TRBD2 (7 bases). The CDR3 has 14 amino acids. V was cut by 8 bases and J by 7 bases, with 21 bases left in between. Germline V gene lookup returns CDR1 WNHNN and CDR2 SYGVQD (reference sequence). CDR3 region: CASRRGGPVGEQYF. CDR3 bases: TGCGCCAGCCGAAGGGGGGGCCCTGTTGGGGAGCAGTACTTC.

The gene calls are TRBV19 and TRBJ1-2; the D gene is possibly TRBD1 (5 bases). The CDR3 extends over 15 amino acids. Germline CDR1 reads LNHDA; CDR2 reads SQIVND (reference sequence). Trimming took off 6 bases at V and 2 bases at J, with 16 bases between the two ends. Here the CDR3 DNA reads TGTGCCAGTAGCCCGGCGGGTGGGGCGAACTATGGCTACACCTTC. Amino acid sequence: CASSPAGGANYGYTF.

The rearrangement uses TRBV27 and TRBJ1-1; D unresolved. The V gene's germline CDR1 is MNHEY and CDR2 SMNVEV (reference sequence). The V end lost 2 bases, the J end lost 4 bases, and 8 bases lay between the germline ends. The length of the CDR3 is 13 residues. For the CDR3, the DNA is TGTGCCAGCAGTTTAAGGGTATCCACTGAAGCTTTCTTT. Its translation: CASSLRVSTEAFF.

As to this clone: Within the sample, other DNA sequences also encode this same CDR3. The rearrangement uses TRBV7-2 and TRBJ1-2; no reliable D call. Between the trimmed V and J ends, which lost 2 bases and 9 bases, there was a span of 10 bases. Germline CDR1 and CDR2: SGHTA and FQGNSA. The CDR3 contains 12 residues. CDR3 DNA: TGTGCCAGCAGCTTACCCCGAGGGAGCTACACCTTC. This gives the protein CASSLPRGSYTF.

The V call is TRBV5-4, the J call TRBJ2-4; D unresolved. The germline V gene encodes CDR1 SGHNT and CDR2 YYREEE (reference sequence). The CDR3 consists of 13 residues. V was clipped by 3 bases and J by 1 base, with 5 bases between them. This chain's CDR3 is CASSYAAKNIQYF. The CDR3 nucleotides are TGTGCCAGCAGCTACGCCGCCAAAAACATTCAGTACTTC.

DNA for the CDR3: TGTGCCAGCAGCCAAGATCGACTAGCGGGAGGGCCGAGAGCTAAAAACATTCAGTACTTC. It specifies CASSQDRLAGGPRAKNIQYF. This chain connects TRBV14 to TRBJ2-4; 14 nucleotides agree with TRBD2. Germline V gene data show CDR1 as SGHDN and CDR2 as FVKESK. The CDR3 has 20 amino acids. Losses at the gene ends were 0 bases for V and 4 bases for J; bases not matched to a gene: 11.

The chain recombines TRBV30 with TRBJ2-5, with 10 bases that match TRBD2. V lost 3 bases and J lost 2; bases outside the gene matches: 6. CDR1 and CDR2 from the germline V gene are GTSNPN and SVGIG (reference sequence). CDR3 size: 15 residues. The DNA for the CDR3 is TGTGCCTGGAGCCTAGGACTAGCGGCACAAGAGACCCAGTACTTC. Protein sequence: CAWSLGLAAQETQYF.

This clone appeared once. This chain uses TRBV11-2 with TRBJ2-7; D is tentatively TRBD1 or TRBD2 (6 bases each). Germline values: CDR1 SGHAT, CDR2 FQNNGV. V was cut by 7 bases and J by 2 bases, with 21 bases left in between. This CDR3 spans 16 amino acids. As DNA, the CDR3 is TGTGCCAGCACCAAAAGGGGCCCGGGGGCAGCCTACGAGCAGTACTTC. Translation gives CASTKRGPGAAYEQYF.

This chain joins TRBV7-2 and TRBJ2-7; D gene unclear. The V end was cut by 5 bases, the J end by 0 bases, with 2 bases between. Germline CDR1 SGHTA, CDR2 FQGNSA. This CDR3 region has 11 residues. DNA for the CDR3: TGTGCCAGCAGCCACTCCTACGAGCAGTACTTC. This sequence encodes CASSHSYEQYF.

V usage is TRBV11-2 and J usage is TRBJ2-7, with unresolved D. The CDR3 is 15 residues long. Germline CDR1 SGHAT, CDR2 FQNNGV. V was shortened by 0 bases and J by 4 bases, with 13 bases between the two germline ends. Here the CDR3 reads CASSLDRQGPYEQYF. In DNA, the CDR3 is TGTGCCAGCAGCTTAGACCGACAAGGACCTTACGAGCAGTACTTC.

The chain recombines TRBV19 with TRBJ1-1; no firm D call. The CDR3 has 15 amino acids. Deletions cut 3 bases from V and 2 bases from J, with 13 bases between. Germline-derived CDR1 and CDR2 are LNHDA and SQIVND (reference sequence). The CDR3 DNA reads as TGTGCCAGTAGTATCGGCGGTACGCCCAACACTGAAGCTTTCTTT. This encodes CASSIGGTPNTEAFF.

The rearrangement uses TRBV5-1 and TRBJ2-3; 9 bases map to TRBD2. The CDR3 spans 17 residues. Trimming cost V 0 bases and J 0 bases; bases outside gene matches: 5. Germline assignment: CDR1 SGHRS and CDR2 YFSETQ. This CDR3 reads CASSLDLAGRSTDTQYF. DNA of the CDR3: TGCGCCAGCAGCTTGGATCTAGCGGGGAGAAGCACAGATACGCAGTATTTT.

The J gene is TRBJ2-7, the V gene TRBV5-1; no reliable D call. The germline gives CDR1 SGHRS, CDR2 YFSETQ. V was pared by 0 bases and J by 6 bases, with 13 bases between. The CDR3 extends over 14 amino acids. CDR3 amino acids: CASSLAGSLGEQYF. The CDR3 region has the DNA TGCGCCAGCAGCTTGGCGGGTTCTCTGGGCGAGCAGTACTTC.

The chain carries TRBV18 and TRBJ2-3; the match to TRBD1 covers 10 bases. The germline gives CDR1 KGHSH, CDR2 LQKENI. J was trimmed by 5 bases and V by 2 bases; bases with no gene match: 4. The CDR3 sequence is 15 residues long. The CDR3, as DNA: TGTGCCAGCTCACCAGCGACAGGGGGCGTAGATACGCAGTATTTT. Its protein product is CASSPATGGVDTQYF.

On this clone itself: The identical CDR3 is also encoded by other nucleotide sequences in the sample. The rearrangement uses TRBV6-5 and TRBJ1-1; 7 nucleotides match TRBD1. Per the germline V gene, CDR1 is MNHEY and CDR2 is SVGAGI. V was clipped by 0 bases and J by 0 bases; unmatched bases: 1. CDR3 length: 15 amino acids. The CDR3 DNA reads TGTGCCAGCAGTTACTCAGGGGGCTTGAACACTGAAGCTTTCTTT. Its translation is CASSYSGGLNTEAFF.

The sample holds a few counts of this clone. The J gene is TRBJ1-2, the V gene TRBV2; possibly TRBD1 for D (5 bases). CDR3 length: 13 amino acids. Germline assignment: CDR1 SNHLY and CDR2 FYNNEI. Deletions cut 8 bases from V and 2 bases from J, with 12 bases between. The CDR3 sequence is CASGTDTNYGYTF. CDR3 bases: TGTGCCAGCGGCACGGACACAAACTATGGCTACACCTTC.

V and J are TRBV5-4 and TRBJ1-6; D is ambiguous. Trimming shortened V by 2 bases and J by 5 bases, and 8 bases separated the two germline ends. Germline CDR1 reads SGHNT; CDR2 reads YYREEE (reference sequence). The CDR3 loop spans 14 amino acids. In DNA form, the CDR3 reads TGTGCCAGCAGCTTACCAGCCAATAATTCACCCCTCCACTTT. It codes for CASSLPANNSPLHF.

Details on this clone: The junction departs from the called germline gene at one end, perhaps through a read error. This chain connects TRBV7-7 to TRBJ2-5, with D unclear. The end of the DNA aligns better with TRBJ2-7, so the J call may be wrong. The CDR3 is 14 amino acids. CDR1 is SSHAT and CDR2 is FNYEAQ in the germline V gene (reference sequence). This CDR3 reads CASSLGEGPYEQYF. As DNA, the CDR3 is TGTGCTAGCAGCTTAGGAGAAGGCCCCTACGAGCAGTACTTC.

For the CDR3, the DNA is TGCGCCAGCAGCCAAGGCGTAAAGTCAGGGAATCGATTTGACGGCTACACCTTC. It specifies CASSQGVKSGNRFDGYTF. The V and J genes are TRBV4-1 and TRBJ1-2, with D perhaps matching TRBD1 (5 bases). V lost 1 base and J lost 8, with 26 bases in between. The CDR3 has 18 residues. The germline CDR1 and CDR2 sequences are MGHRA and YSYEKL.

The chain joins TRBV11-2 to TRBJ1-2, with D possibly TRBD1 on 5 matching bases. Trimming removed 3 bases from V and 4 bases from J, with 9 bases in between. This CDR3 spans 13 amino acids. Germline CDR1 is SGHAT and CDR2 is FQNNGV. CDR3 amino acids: CASSLGRTYGYTF. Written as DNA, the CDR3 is TGTGCCAGCAGCTTGGGGCGGACCTATGGCTACACCTTC. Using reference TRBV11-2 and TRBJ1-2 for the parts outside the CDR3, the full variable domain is EAGVAQSPRYKIIEKRQSVAFWCNPISGHATLYWYQQILGQGPKLLIQFQNNGVVDDSQLPKDRFSAERLKGVDSTLKIQPAKLEDSAVYLCASSLGRTYGYTFGSGTRLTVV.

CDR3 nucleotide sequence: TGTGCCAGCAGTCCCCCGGGGGTAGACCTCGGCTCCCGCACAGATACGCAGTATTTT. It encodes CASSPPGVDLGSRTDTQYF. This chain links TRBV11-2 with TRBJ2-3; weak D call: TRBD2 (6 bases). Deletions cut 6 bases from V and 1 base from J, with 26 bases between. Germline CDR1 SGHAT, CDR2 FQNNGV. The CDR3 is 19 amino acids.

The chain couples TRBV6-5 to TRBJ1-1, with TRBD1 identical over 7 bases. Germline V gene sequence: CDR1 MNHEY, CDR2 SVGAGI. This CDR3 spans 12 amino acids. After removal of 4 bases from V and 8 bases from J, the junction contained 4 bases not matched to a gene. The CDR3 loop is CASSSETGEAFF. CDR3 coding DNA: TGTGCCAGCAGTTCAGAGACAGGGGAAGCTTTCTTT.

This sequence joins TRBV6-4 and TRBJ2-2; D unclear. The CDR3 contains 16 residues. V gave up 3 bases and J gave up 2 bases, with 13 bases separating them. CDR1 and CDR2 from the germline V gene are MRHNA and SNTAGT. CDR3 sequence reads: CASSETFGVNTGELFF. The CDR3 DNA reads TGTGCCAGCAGTGAAACTTTTGGGGTTAACACCGGGGAGCTGTTTTTT.

DNA for the CDR3: TGTGCCAGCAGTAATCGAGCAAGCTCCTACAATGAGCAGTTCTTC. Amino acid sequence: CASSNRASSYNEQFF. This chain uses TRBV6-6 with TRBJ2-1; D uncertain. Trimming stripped 5 bases from V and 0 bases from J, with 11 bases between. The germline CDR1 and CDR2 sequences are MNHNY and SVGAGI (reference sequence). The CDR3 has 15 amino acids.

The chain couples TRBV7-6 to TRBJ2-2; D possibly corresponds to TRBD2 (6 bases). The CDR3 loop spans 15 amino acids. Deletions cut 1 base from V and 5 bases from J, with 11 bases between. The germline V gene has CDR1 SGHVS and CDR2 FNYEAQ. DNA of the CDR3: TGTGCCAGCAGCTTAGTAGCGGAGGGTACCGGGGAGCTGTTTTTT. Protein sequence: CASSLVAEGTGELFF.